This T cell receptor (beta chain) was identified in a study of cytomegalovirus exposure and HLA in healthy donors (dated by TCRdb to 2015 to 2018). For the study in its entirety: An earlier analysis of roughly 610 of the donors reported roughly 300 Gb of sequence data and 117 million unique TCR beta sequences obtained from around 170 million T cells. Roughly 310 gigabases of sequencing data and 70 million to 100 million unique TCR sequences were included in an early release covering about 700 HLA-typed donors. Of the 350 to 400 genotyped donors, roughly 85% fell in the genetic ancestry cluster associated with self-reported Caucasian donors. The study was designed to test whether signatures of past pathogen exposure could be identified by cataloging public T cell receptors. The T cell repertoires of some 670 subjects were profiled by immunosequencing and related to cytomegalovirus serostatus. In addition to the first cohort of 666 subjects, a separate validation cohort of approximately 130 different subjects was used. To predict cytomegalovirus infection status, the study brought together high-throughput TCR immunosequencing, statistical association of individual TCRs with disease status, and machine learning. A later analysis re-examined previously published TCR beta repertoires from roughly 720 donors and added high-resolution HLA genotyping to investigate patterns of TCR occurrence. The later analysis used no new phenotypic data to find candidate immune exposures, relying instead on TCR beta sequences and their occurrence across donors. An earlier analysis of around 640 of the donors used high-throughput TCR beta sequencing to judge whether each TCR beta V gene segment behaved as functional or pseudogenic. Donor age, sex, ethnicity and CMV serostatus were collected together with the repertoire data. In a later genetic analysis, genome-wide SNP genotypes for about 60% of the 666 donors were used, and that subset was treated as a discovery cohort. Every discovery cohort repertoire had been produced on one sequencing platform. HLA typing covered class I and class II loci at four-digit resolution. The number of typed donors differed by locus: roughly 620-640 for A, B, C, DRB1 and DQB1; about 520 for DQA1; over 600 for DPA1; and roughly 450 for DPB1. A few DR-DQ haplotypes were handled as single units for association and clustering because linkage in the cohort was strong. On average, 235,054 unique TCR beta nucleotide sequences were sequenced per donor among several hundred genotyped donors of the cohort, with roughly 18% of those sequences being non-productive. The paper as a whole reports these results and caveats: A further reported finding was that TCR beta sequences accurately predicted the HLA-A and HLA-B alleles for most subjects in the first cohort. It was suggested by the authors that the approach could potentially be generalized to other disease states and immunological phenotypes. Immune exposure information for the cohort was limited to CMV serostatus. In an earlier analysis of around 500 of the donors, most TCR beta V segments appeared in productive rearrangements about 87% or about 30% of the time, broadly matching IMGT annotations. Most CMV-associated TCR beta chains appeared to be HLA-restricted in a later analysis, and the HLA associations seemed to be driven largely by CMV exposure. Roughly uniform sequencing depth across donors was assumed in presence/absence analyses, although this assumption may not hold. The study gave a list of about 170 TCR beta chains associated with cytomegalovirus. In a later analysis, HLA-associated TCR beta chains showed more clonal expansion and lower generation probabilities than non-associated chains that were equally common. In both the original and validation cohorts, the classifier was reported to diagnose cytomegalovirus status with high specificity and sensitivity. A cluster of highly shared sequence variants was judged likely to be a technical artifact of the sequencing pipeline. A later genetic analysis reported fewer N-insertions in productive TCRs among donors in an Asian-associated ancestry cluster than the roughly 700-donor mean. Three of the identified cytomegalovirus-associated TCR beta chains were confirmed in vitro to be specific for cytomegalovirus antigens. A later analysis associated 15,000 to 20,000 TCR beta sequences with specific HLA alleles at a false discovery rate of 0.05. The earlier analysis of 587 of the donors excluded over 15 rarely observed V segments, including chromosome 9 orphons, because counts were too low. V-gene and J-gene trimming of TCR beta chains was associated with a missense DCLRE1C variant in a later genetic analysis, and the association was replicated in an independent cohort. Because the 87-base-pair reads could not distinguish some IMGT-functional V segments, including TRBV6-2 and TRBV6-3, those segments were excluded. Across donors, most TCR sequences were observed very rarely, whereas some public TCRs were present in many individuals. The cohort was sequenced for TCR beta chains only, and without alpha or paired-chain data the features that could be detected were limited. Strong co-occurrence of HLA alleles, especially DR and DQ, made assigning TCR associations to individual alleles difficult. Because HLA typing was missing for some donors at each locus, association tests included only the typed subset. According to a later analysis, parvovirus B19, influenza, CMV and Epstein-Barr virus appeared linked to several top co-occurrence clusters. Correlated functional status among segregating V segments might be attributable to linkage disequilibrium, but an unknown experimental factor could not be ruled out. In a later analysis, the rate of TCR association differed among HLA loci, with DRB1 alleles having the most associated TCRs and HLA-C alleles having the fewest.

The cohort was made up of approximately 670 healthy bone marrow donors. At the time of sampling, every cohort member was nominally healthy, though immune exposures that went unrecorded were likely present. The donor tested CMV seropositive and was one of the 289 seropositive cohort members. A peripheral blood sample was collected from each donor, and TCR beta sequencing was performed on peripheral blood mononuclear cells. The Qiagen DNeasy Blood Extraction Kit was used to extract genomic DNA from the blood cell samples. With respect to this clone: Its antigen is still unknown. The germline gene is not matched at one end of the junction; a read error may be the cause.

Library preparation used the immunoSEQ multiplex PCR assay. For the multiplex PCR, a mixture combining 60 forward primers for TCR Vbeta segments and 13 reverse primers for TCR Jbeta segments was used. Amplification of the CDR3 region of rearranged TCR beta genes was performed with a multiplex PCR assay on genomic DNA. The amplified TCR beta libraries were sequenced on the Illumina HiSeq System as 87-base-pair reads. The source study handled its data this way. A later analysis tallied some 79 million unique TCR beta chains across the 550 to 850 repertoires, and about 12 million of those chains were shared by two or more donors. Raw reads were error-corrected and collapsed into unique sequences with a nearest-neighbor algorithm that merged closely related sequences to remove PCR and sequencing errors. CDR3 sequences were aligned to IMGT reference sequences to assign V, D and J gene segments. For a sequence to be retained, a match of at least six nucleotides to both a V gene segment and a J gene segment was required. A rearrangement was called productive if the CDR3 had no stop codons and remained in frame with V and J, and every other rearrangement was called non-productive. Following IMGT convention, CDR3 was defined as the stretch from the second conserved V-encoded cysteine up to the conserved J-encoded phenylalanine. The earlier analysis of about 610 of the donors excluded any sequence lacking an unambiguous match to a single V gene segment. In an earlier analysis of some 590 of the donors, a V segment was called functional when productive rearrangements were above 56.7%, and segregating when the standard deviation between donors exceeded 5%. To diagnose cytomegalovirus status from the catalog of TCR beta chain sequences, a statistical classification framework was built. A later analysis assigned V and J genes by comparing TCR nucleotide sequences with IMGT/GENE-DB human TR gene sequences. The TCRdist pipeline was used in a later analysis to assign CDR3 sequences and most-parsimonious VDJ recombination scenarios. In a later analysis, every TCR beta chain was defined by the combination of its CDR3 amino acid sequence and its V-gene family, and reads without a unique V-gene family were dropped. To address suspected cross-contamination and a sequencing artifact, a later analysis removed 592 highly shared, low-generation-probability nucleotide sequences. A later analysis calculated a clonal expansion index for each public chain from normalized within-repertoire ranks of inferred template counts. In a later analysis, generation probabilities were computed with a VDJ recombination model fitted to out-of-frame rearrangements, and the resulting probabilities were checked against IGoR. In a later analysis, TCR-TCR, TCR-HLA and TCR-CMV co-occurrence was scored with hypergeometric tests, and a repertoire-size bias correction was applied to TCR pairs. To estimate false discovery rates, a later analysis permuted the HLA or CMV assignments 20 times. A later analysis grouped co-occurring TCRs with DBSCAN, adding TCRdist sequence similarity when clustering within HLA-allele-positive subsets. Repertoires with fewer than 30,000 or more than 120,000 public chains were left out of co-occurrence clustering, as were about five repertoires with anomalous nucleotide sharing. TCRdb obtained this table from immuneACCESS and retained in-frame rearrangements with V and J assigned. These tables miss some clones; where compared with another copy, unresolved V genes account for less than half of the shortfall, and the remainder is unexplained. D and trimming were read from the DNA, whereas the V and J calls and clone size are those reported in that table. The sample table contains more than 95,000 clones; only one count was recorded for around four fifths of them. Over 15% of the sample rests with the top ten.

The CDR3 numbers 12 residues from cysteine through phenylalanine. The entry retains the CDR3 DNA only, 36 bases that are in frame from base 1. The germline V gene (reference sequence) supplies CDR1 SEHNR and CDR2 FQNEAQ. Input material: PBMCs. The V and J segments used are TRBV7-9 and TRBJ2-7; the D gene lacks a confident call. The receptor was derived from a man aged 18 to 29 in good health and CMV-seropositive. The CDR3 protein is CSSSASSYEQYF. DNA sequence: TGTTCCAGCAGCGCGAGCTCCTACGAGCAGTACTTC. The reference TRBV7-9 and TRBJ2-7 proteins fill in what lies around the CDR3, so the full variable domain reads DTGVSQNPRHKITKRGQNVTFRCDPISEHNRLYWYRQTLGQGPEFLTYFQNEAQLEKSRLLSDRFSAERPKGSFSTLEIQRTEQGDSAMYLCSSSASSYEQYFGPGTRLTVT.